Shown below are 20 T cell receptor beta chains from a single sample sequenced in a study of Ad26.COV2.S vaccination and SARS-CoV-2 variants. The method was immunoSEQ multiplex PCR; TCRdb's version includes in-frame clones alone and lacks a portion of them. The sample contains 360,000 or so clones, around 86% of which appear only once. The treatment denotes: about 20 received Ad26.COV2.S at low or high dose, single or two shots; about 5 received placebo; per-sample allocation not given. Vaccine and placebo recipients were sampled on day 63 after the first injection. This specimen consisted of peripheral blood, obtained in a trial of Ad26.COV2.S vaccine versus placebo. These receptors were collected from a person aged 18-65 years who received the Ad26.COV2.S COVID-19 vaccine or a placebo.

V gene TRBV5-1 combines with J gene TRBJ2-1, with unresolved D. The CDR3 spans 15 residues. V lost 2 bases, J lost 0 bases, and 9 bases lay in between. Germline CDR1 and CDR2: SGHRS and YFSETQ. CDR3 amino acids: CASSFDKISYNEQFF. CDR3 coding DNA: TGCGCCAGCAGCTTCGACAAGATCTCCTACAATGAGCAGTTCTTC.

This chain uses TRBV3-1 (or the pseudogene TRBV3-2) with TRBJ2-1; 7 bases agree with TRBD1. V gave up 2 bases and J gave up 15 bases; unmatched junction bases: 7. Germline CDR1 LGHDT, CDR2 YNNKEL (reference sequence). The CDR3 sequence is 12 residues long. CDR3 region: CASSQINRGPFF. As DNA, the CDR3 is TGTGCCAGCAGCCAAATTAACAGGGGTCCGTTCTTC.

This chain joins TRBV19 and TRBJ2-7, with D perhaps matching TRBD1 (6 bases). CDR1 and CDR2 (germline): LNHDA, SQIVND (reference sequence). Trimming stripped 6 bases from V and 7 bases from J, with 19 bases between. The CDR3 sequence is 14 residues long. This chain's CDR3 is CASSDATGPWEQYF. The CDR3 region has the DNA TGTGCCAGTAGCGATGCCACAGGGCCGTGGGAGCAGTACTTC.

The CDR3 protein is CASSLVGGYEQYF. For the CDR3, the DNA is TGCGCCAGCAGCCTGGTAGGCGGGTACGAGCAGTACTTC. The chain has TRBV4-1 and TRBJ2-7; a weak D match, TRBD2 (5 bases). The CDR3 is 13 amino acids. The V and J ends lost 4 bases and 4 bases respectively, with 11 bases between them. CDR1 and CDR2 from the germline V gene are MGHRA and YSYEKL.

This chain connects TRBV19 to TRBJ2-3, with 8 nucleotides matching TRBD2. This CDR3 contains 12 residues. The germline CDR1 and CDR2 sequences are LNHDA and SQIVND (reference sequence). Trimming cost V 8 bases and J 4 bases; bases outside gene matches: 2. The CDR3 bases are TGTGCCAGTTCGCGGGGGGCAGATACGCAGTATTTT. It encodes CASSRGADTQYF.

For this clone: The sample has other DNA sequences that encode this CDR3 too. The V gene is TRBV5-4, the J gene TRBJ1-5; tentative D call: TRBD1 (6 bases). Between the trimmed V and J ends, which lost 2 bases and 7 bases, there was a span of 10 bases. The CDR3 length is 13 residues. Germline CDR1 is SGHNT and CDR2 is YYREEE (reference sequence). The CDR3 nucleotides read TGTGCCAGCAGCTTACAGGGAAACCAGCCCCAGCATTTT. Amino acid sequence: CASSLQGNQPQHF.

A remark on this clone: Other nucleotide sequences from this sample produce the same CDR3. The chain carries TRBV6-5 and TRBJ1-4; D is perhaps TRBD1 (6 bases). The CDR3 length is 14 residues. V lost 3 bases, J lost 8 bases, and 13 bases lay in between. Germline-derived CDR1 and CDR2 are MNHEY and SVGAGI. CDR3 residues: CASSYGGAGEKLFF. CDR3 bases: TGTGCCAGCAGTTATGGGGGCGCCGGGGAAAAACTGTTTTTT.

The V and J genes are TRBV29-1 and TRBJ2-3, with D tentatively TRBD2 (6 bases). Trimming took off 7 bases at V and 5 bases at J, with 16 bases between the two ends. This CDR3 has 13 residues. CDR1 is SQVTM and CDR2 is ANQGSEA in the germline V gene. The CDR3 DNA follows: TGCAGCGCCGACGGGACTTTTGGAGATACGCAGTATTTT. Its translation: CSADGTFGDTQYF.

The rearrangement uses TRBV5-1 and TRBJ2-3; no clear D gene. The CDR3 totals 14 residues. The germline V gene encodes CDR1 SGHRS and CDR2 YFSETQ. V was shortened by 4 bases and J by 3 bases, with 12 bases between the two germline ends. The chain's CDR3 is CASSLPAETDTQYF. The CDR3 bases are TGCGCCAGCAGCCTACCGGCAGAAACAGATACGCAGTATTTT. Drawing the rest from reference TRBV5-1 and TRBJ2-3, the complete variable domain is KAGVTQTPRYLIKTRGQQVTLSCSPISGHRSVSWYQQTPGQGLQFLFEYFSETQRNKGNFPGRFSGRQFSNSRSEMNVSTLELGDSALYLCASSLPAETDTQYFGPGTRLTVL.

The rearrangement joins TRBV19 to TRBJ1-5; 7 bases map to TRBD1. V was pared by 4 bases and J by 7 bases, with 7 bases of the junction left unmatched. The CDR3 loop spans 14 amino acids. The germline V gene has CDR1 LNHDA and CDR2 SQIVND (reference sequence). The CDR3 DNA reads TGTGCCAGTAGTAAGGGGACAGATTCACAGCCCCAGCATTTT. Its protein is CASSKGTDSQPQHF.

The chain carries TRBV5-4 and TRBJ2-7; D not certain. The CDR3 is 14 amino acids. Trimming left V 4 bases short and J 3 bases short, with 14 bases between. The V gene's germline CDR1 is SGHNT and CDR2 YYREEE (reference sequence). This CDR3 is CASSHGDGGYEQYF. The CDR3 DNA reads as TGTGCCAGCAGCCACGGTGACGGCGGCTACGAGCAGTACTTC. The whole variable domain, remainder taken from reference TRBV5-4 and TRBJ2-7, is ETGVTQSPTHLIKTRGQQVTLRCSSQSGHNTVSWYQQALGQGPQFIFQYYREEENGRGNFPPRFSGLQFPNYSSELNVNALELDDSALYLCASSHGDGGYEQYFGPGTRLTVT.

The rearrangement links TRBV28 to TRBJ2-7; D not resolved. CDR3 size: 11 residues. Between the trimmed V and J ends, which lost 6 bases and 3 bases, there was a span of 6 bases. Germline assignment: CDR1 MDHEN and CDR2 SYDVKM. Here the CDR3 reads CASRRLYEQYF. CDR3 DNA sequence: TGTGCCAGCAGGAGGCTCTACGAGCAGTACTTC.

The chain couples TRBV5-1 to TRBJ2-7; a possible D gene is TRBD2 (6 bases). Trimming took off 6 bases at V and 2 bases at J, with 15 bases between the two ends. This CDR3 spans 14 amino acids. Germline lookup yields CDR1 SGHRS and CDR2 YFSETQ. The CDR3 loop is CASTTGERPYEQYF. CDR3 bases: TGCGCCAGCACCACGGGGGAGAGGCCCTACGAGCAGTACTTC.

The J gene is TRBJ2-7, the V gene TRBV7-2; 10 bases map to TRBD1. The trim removed 6 bases at V and 9 bases at J, leaving 14 bases unmatched. The germline V gene encodes CDR1 SGHTA and CDR2 FQGNSA. The CDR3 is 15 amino acids. CDR3 region: CASSIPRDRGLRQYF. Written as DNA, the CDR3 is TGTGCCAGCAGTATTCCCCGGGACAGGGGCCTTCGGCAGTACTTC.

The genes are TRBV10-3 and TRBJ2-1, with TRBD1 as a possible D gene (6 bases). The CDR3 consists of 13 residues. Germline CDR1 is ENHRY and CDR2 is SYGVKD. Trimming removed 7 bases from V and 9 bases from J, with 16 bases in between. The CDR3 protein is CAIKLVGAGEQFF. In DNA form, the CDR3 reads TGTGCCATCAAATTGGTGGGGGCAGGTGAGCAGTTCTTC.

The V call is TRBV15, the J call TRBJ1-5; no reliable D call. V shed 0 bases and J shed 3 bases, with 12 bases lying between them. This CDR3 spans 16 amino acids. In germline, CDR1 is LNHNV, CDR2 YYDKDF (reference sequence). In DNA form, the CDR3 reads TGTGCCACCAGCAGAGAAGGCTTCATCGTCAATCAGCCCCAGCATTTT. Its translation is CATSREGFIVNQPQHF.

The chain employs TRBV6-1 and TRBJ1-1; 8 nucleotides align to TRBD1. The CDR3 length is 15 residues. Germline-derived CDR1 and CDR2 are MNHNS and SASEGT. V shed 2 bases, J shed 3 bases, and the junction held 5 bases outside the gene matches. The DNA of the CDR3 is TGTGCCAGCAGTGAATATATGACAGGGGACACTGAAGCTTTCTTT. This gives the protein CASSEYMTGDTEAFF.

This rearrangement joins TRBV7-8 to TRBJ2-1; 8 bases line up with TRBD1. This CDR3 spans 14 amino acids. The germline V gene has CDR1 SGHVS and CDR2 FQNEAQ. V was clipped by 1 base and J by 9 bases; unmatched bases: 5. The CDR3 sequence is CASSLDQGAGEQFF. Written as DNA, the CDR3 is TGTGCCAGCAGCTTAGATCAGGGGGCTGGTGAGCAGTTCTTC.

This chain joins TRBV24-1 and TRBJ2-5; 7 bases fit TRBD2. CDR3 length: 14 amino acids. V shed 4 bases, J shed 9 bases, and the junction held 10 bases outside the gene matches. CDR1 is KGHDR, CDR2 SFDVKD, per germline. CDR3 protein: CATSEGTYRGAQYF. In DNA form, the CDR3 reads TGTGCCACCAGTGAAGGGACCTATCGGGGGGCCCAGTACTTC.

The rearrangement uses TRBV5-6 and TRBJ1-2; D is ambiguous. V dropped 0 bases and J dropped 0 bases, with 6 bases sitting between them. The CDR3 runs to 14 residues. Germline CDR1 is SGHDT and CDR2 is YYEEEE. Here the CDR3 reads CASSLDRANYGYTF. CDR3 in DNA: TGTGCCAGCAGCTTGGACAGAGCTAACTATGGCTACACCTTC.